The source of this T cell receptor (beta chain) is a study of blood T cell repertoires in COVID-19. Repertoires were generated with immunoSEQ multiplex PCR, while TCRdb's copy carries only in-frame clones and drops some. The sample has some 340,000 clones; around 83% are singletons. The CDR3 spans 14 residues. V was shortened by 2 bases and J by 8 bases, with 15 bases between the two germline ends. Germline V CDR1 and CDR2: MNHEY, SVGEGT. Cohort allocation depended upon clinical history that participants reported. This receptor was identified in a woman in her 50s who had recovered from COVID-19. Material: PBMCs or T cells enriched from blood (not recorded which). This rearrangement joins TRBV6-2 or TRBV6-3 to TRBJ1-2; the D gene is possibly TRBD1 (5 bases). Written as DNA, the CDR3 is TGTGCCAGCAGTTACCTGGAGGGGATGATCGGCTACACCTTC. It encodes CASSYLEGMIGYTF.